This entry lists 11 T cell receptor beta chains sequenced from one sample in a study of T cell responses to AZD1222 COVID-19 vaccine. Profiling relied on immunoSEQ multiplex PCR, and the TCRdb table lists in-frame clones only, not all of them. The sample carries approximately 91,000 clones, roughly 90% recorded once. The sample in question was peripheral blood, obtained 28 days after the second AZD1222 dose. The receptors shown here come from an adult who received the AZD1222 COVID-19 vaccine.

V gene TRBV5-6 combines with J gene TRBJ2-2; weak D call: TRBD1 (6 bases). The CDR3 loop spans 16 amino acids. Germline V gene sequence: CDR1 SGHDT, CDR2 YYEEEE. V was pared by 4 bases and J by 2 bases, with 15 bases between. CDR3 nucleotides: TGTGCCAGCAGCCCGACAGGTTCCCTTAACACCGGGGAGCTGTTTTTT. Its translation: CASSPTGSLNTGELFF.

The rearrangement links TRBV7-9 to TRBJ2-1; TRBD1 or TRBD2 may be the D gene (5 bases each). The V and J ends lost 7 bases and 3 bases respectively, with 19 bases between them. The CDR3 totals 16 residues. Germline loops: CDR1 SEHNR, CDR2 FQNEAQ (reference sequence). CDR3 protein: CASTPGAPGLYNEQFF. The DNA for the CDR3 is TGTGCCAGCACTCCTGGGGCTCCGGGGCTCTACAATGAGCAGTTCTTC. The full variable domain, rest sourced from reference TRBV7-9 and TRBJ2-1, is DTGVSQNPRHKITKRGQNVTFRCDPISEHNRLYWYRQTLGQGPEFLTYFQNEAQLEKSRLLSDRFSAERPKGSFSTLEIQRTEQGDSAMYLCASTPGAPGLYNEQFFGPGTRLTVL.

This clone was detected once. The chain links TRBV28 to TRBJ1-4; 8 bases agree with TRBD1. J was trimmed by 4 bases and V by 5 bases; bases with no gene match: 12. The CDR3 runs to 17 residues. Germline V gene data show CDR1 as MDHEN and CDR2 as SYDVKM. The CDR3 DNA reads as TGTGCCAGCAGTCAACGGGACAGGAGAAATCGTAATGAAAAACTGTTTTTT. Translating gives CASSQRDRRNRNEKLFF.

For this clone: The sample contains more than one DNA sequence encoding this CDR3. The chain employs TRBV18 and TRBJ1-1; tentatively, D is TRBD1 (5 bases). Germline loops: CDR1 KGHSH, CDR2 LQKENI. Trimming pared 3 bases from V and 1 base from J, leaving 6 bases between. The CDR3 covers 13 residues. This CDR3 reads CASSPGQNTEAFF. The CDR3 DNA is TGTGCCAGCTCACCCGGACAGAACACTGAAGCTTTCTTT.

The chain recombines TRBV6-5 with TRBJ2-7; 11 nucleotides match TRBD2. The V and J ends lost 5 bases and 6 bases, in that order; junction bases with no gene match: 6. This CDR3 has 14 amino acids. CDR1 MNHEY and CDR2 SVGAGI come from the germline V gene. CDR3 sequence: CASSRGTSGLEQYF. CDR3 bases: TGTGCCAGCAGTCGAGGGACTAGCGGCCTCGAGCAGTACTTC.

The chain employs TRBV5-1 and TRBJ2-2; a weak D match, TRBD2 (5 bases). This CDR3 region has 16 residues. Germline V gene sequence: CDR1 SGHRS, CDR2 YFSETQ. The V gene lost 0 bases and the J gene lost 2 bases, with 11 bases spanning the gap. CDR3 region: CASSLAGGSNTGELFF. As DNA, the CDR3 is TGCGCCAGCAGCTTGGCCGGAGGATCTAACACCGGGGAGCTGTTTTTT.

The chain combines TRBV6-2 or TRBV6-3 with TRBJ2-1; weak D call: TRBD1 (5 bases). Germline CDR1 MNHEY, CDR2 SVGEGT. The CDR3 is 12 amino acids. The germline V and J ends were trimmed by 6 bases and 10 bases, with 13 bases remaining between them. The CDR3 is CASSPDSNEQFF. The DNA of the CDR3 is TGTGCCAGCAGCCCTGACAGTAACGAGCAGTTCTTC.

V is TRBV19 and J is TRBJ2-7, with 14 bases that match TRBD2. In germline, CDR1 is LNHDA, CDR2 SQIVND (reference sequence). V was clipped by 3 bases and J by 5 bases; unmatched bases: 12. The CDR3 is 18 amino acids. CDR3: CASSMAGTSGSLSDEQYF. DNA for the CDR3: TGTGCCAGTAGTATGGCCGGGACTAGCGGGAGTCTCTCGGACGAGCAGTACTTC.

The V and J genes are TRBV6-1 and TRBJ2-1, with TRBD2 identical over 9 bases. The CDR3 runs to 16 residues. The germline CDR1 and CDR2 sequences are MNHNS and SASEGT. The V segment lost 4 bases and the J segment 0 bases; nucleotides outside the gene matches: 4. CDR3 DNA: TGTGCCAGCAGTGGCCGACTAGCGGTCTCCTACAATGAGCAGTTCTTC. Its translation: CASSGRLAVSYNEQFF.

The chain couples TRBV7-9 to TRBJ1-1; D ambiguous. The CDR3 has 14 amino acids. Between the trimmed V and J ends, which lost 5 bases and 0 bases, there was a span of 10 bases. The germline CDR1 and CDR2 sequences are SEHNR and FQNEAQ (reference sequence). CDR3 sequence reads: CASSQPGLNTEAFF. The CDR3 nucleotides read TGTGCCAGCAGCCAACCGGGGTTGAACACTGAAGCTTTCTTT.

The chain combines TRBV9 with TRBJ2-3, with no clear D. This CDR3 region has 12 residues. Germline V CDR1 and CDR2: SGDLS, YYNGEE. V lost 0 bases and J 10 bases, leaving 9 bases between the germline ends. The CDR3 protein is CASSVDNEAQYF. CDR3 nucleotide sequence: TGTGCCAGCAGCGTAGACAATGAAGCGCAGTATTTT. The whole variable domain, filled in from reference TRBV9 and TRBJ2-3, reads DSGVTQTPKHLITATGQRVTLRCSPRSGDLSVYWYQQSLDQGLQFLIQYYNGEERAKGNILERFSAQQFPDLHSELNLSSLELGDSALYFCASSVDNEAQYFGPGTRLTVL.